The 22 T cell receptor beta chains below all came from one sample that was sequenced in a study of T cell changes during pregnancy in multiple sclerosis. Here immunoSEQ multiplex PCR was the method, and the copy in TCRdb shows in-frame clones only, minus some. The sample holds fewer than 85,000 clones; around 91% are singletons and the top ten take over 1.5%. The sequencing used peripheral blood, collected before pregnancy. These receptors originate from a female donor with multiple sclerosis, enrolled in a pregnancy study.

The CDR3 reads CAWGQGVRNTEAFF. CDR3 in DNA: TGTGCCTGGGGACAGGGTGTGAGGAACACTGAAGCTTTCTTT. The chain is built from TRBV30 and TRBJ1-1; TRBD1 aligns across 8 bases. V shed 5 bases, J shed 1 base, and the junction held 6 bases outside the gene matches. CDR1 is GTSNPN and CDR2 is SVGIG in the germline V gene (reference sequence). CDR3 length equals 14 residues. The whole variable domain, filled in from reference TRBV30 and TRBJ1-1, reads SQTIHQWPATLVQPVGSPLSLECTVEGTSNPNLYWYRQAAGRGLQLLFYSVGIGQISSEVPQNLSASRPQDRQFILSSKKLLLSDSGFYLCAWGQGVRNTEAFFGQGTRLTVV.

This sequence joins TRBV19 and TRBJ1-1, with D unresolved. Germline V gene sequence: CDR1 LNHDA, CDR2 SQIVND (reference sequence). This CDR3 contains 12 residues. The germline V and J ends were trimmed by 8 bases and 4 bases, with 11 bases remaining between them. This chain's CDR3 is CASRAGITEAFF. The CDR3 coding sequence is TGTGCCAGTCGGGCGGGAATCACTGAAGCTTTCTTT.

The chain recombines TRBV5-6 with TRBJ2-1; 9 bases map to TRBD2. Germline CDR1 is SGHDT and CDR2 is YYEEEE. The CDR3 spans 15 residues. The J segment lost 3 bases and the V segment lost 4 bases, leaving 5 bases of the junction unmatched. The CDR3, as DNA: TGTGCCAGCAGCACGGGACTAGCTCTCTACAATGAGCAGTTCTTC. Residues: CASSTGLALYNEQFF.

Written as DNA, the CDR3 is TGTGCCAGCTTGACAGGGCGCAGCTCCTATAATTCACCCCTCCACTTT. Its translation: CASLTGRSSYNSPLHF. The gene calls are TRBV2 and TRBJ1-6, with 7 bases fitting TRBD1. The ends lost 8 bases at V and 0 bases at J; junction bases unmatched: 7. Germline CDR1 and CDR2: SNHLY and FYNNEI. This CDR3 has 16 residues.

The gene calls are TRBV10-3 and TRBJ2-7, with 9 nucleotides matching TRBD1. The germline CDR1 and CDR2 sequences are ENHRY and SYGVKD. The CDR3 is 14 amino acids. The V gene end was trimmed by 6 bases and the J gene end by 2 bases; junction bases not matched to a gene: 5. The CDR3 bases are TGTGCCATCAGCCAGGGACAGGGCCCCTACGAGCAGTACTTC. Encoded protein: CAISQGQGPYEQYF.

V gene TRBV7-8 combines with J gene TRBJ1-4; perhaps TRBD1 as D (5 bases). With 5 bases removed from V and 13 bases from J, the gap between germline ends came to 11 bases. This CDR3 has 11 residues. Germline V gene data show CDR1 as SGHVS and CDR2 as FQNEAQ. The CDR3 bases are TGTGCCAGCAGCGCAAACCAGGGACTGTTTTTT. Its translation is CASSANQGLFF.

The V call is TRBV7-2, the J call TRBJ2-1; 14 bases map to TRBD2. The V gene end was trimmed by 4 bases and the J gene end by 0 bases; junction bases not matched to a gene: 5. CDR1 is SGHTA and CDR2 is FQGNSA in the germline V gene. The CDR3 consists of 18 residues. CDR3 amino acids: CASSSRGTSGSSYNEQFF. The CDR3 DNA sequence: TGTGCCAGCAGCTCGAGGGGGACTAGCGGGAGCTCCTACAATGAGCAGTTCTTC.

The DNA for the CDR3 is TGCGCCAGCAGCTTGGGGCAGGGAAGAGCGGAGACCCAGTACTTC. Translating gives CASSLGQGRAETQYF. This chain connects TRBV5-1 to TRBJ2-5, with D possibly being TRBD1 (5 bases). CDR1 and CDR2 from the germline V gene are SGHRS and YFSETQ. V lost 0 bases, J lost 5 bases, and 14 bases lay in between. The CDR3 is 15 residues long.

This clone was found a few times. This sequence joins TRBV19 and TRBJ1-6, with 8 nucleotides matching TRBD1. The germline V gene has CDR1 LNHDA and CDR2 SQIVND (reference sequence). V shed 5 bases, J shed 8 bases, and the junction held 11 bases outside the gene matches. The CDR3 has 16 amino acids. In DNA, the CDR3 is TGTGCCAGTAGTCTCGCACAGGGGGGATGGGATTCACCCCTCCACTTT. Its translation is CASSLAQGGWDSPLHF.

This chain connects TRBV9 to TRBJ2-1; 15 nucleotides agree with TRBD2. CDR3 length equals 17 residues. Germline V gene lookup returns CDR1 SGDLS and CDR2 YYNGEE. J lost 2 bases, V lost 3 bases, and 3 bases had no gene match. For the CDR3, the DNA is TGTGCCAGCAGCGCGGGGACTAGCGGGGGGACCTACAATGAGCAGTTCTTC. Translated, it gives CASSAGTSGGTYNEQFF.

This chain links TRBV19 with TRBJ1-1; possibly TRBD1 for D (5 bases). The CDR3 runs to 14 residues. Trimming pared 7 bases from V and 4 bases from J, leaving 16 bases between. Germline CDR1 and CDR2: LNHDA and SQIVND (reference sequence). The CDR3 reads CASTTLGGGTEAFF. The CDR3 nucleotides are TGTGCCAGTACCACCCTCGGGGGGGGCACTGAAGCTTTCTTT.

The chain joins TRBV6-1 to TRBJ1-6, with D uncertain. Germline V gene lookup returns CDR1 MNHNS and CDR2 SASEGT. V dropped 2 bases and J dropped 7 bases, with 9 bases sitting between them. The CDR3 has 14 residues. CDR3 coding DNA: TGTGCCAGCAGTGAATATGGCAGAAATTCACCCCTCCACTTT. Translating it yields CASSEYGRNSPLHF.

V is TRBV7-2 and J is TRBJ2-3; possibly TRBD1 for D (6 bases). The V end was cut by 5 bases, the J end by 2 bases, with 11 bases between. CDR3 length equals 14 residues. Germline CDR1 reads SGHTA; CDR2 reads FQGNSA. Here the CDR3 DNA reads TGTGCCAGCAGCCCCTGGACAGACACAGATACGCAGTATTTT. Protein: CASSPWTDTDTQYF.

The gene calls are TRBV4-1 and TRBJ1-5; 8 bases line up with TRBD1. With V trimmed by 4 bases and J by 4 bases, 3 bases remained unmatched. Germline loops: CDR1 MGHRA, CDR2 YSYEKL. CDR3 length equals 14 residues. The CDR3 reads CASSRTGLNQPQHF. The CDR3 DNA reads TGCGCCAGCAGCCGGACAGGGCTAAATCAGCCCCAGCATTTT.

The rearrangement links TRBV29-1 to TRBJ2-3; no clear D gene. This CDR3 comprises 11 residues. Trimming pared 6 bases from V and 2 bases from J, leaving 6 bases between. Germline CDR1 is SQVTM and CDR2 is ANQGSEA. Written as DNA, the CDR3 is TGCAGCGTGGCCTTCACAGATACGCAGTATTTT. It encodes CSVAFTDTQYF.

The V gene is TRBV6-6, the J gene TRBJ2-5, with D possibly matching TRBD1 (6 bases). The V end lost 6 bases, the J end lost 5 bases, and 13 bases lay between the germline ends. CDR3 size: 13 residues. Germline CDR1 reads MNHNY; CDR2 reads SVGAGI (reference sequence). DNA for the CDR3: TGTGCCAGCAGACCAGGGGATTGGGAGACCCAGTACTTC. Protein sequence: CASRPGDWETQYF.

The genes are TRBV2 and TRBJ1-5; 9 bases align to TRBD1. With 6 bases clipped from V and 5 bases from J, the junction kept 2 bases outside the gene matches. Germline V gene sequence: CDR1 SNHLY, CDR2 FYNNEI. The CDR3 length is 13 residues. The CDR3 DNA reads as TGTGCCAGCAGGAGGGACAGGGATCAGCCCCAGCATTTT. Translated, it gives CASRRDRDQPQHF.

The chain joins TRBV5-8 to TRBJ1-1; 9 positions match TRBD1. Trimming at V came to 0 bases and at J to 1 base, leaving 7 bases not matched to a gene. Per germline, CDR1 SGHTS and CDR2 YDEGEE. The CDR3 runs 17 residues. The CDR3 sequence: CASSLDITGGANTEAFF. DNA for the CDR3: TGTGCCAGCAGCTTGGATATTACAGGGGGCGCGAACACTGAAGCTTTCTTT.

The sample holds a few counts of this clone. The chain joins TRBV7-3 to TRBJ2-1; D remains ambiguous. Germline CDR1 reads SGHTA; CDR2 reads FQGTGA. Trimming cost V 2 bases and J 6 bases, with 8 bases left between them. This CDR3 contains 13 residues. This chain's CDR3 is CASSLLSINEQFF. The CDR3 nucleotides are TGTGCCAGCAGCTTACTTAGTATCAATGAGCAGTTCTTC.

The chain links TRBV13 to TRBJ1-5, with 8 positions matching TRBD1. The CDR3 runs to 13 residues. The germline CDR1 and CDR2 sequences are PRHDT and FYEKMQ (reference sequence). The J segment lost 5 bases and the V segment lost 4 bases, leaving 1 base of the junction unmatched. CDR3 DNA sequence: TGTGCCAGCAGCTCACAGGGGGATCAGCCCCAGCATTTT. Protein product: CASSSQGDQPQHF.

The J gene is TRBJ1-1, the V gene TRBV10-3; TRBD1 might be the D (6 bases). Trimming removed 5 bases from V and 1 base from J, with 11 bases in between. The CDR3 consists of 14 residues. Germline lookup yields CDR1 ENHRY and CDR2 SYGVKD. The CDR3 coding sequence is TGTGCCATCAGTAAGACGGACAGGAACACTGAAGCTTTCTTT. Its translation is CAISKTDRNTEAFF.

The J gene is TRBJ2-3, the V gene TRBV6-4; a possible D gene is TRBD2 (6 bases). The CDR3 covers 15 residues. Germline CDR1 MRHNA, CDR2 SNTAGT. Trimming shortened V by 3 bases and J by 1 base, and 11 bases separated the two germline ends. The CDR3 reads CASSEMGGGTDTQYF. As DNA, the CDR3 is TGTGCCAGCAGTGAGATGGGGGGTGGCACAGATACGCAGTATTTT.